This TCR beta chain was found in a study of cytomegalovirus exposure and HLA in healthy donors (dated 2017 in TCRdb). Notes on the research overall: An earlier analysis of some 620 of the donors reported 250 to 300 Gb of sequence data and around 110 million unique TCR beta sequences obtained from some 170 million T cells. About 280 gigabases of sequencing data and approximately 84 million unique TCR sequences were included in an early release covering several hundred HLA-typed donors. Of the approximately 400 genotyped donors, 81% were placed in the genetic ancestry cluster associated with self-reported Caucasian donors. The study aimed to test whether cataloging public T cell receptors could reveal signatures of past pathogen exposure. Using immunosequencing, the study profiled T cell repertoires from 666 subjects and related those repertoires to cytomegalovirus serostatus. Besides the first cohort of about 730 subjects, a separate validation cohort made up of over a hundred different subjects was used. High-throughput TCR immunosequencing, statistical association of individual TCRs with disease status, and machine learning were combined to predict cytomegalovirus infection status. A later analysis re-examined previously published TCR beta repertoires from several hundred donors and added high-resolution HLA genotyping to investigate patterns of TCR occurrence. Rather than drawing on any new phenotypic data, the later analysis identified candidate immune exposures from TCR beta sequences and the way those sequences occurred across donors. An earlier analysis of a few hundred of the donors applied high-throughput TCR beta sequencing to assess whether each TCR beta V gene segment acted as functional or pseudogenic. Donor age, sex, ethnicity and CMV serostatus were compiled alongside the repertoire data. A later genetic analysis took genome-wide SNP genotypes for about 60% of the roughly 670 donors and used that subset as a discovery cohort. All discovery cohort repertoires had been generated on a single sequencing platform. HLA typing covered class I and class II loci at four-digit resolution. Typing coverage varied by locus: about 620-640 donors for A, B, C, DRB1 and DQB1; roughly 500 for DQA1; over 600 for DPA1; more than 450 for DPB1. Four to six DR-DQ haplotypes were handled as single units for association and clustering because linkage in the cohort was strong. On average, around 240,000 unique TCR beta nucleotide sequences were sequenced per donor among about 400 genotyped donors of the cohort, with roughly a sixth of those sequences being non-productive. Beyond this particular receptor, the publication reports: In this cohort, only TCR beta chains were sequenced, and detectable features were limited by the absence of alpha or paired-chain data. Most TCR sequences were seen in very few donors, while some public TCRs were found in many individuals. The classifier was reported to diagnose cytomegalovirus status with high specificity and sensitivity in both the original cohort and the validation cohort. Correlated functional status among segregating V segments might be attributable to linkage disequilibrium, but an unknown experimental factor could not be ruled out. According to the authors, the approach could potentially be generalized to other disease states and immunological phenotypes. The study gave a list of 150 to 200 TCR beta chains associated with cytomegalovirus. An earlier analysis of several hundred of the donors showed that most TCR beta V segments appeared in productive rearrangements either about 90% or about 30% of the time, which broadly matched IMGT annotations. In vitro tests confirmed that three of the cytomegalovirus-associated TCR beta chains recognize cytomegalovirus antigens. A later analysis reported that several top co-occurrence clusters appeared linked to parvovirus B19, influenza, CMV and Epstein-Barr virus. A further reported finding was that TCR beta sequences accurately predicted the HLA-A and HLA-B alleles for most subjects in the first cohort. Roughly uniform sequencing depth across donors was assumed in presence/absence analyses, although this assumption may not hold. About 17 rarely observed V segments, including chromosome 9 orphons, were excluded from the earlier analysis of approximately 500 of the donors because counts were too low. Strong co-occurrence of HLA alleles, especially DR and DQ, made assigning TCR associations to individual alleles difficult. An association between a missense DCLRE1C variant and V-gene and J-gene trimming of TCR beta chains was found in a later genetic analysis and replicated in an independent cohort. In a later analysis, TCR association rates were found to vary across HLA loci, with the most associated TCRs seen for DRB1 alleles and the fewest for HLA-C alleles. A later analysis associated 16,951 TCR beta sequences with specific HLA alleles at a false discovery rate of 0.05. In a later analysis, HLA-associated TCR beta chains were found to be more clonally expanded and to have lower generation probabilities than equally common non-associated chains. The 87-base-pair reads could not distinguish some IMGT-functional V segments, including TRBV6-2 and TRBV6-3, so those segments were excluded. The sequencing pipeline was judged likely to have produced a cluster of highly shared sequence variants as a technical artifact. For the cohort, immune exposure information was limited to CMV serostatus. Because HLA typing was unavailable for some donors at each locus, only the typed subset was used in association tests. According to a later genetic analysis, donors in an Asian-associated ancestry cluster had fewer N-insertions in productive TCRs than the roughly 700-donor mean. In a later analysis, most CMV-associated TCR beta chains were found to appear HLA-restricted, with HLA associations seemingly driven largely by CMV exposure.

Inclusive of the bounding cysteine and phenylalanine, the CDR3 is 15 residues long. Only CDR3 DNA remains: 45 bases, in frame from the first base. V ends up 4 bases short and J 4 bases short, with an unmatched junction base count of 3. CDR1 and CDR2 (SGHDN, FVKESK) derive from the germline V gene. The library was generated by the immunoSEQ multiplex PCR assay. A mixture of 60 forward primers for TCR Vbeta segments and 13 reverse primers for TCR Jbeta segments was used in the multiplex PCR. The CDR3 region of rearranged TCR beta genes was amplified from genomic DNA by a multiplex PCR assay. On the Illumina HiSeq System, the amplified TCR beta libraries were sequenced as 87-base-pair reads. The original pipeline was this. A later analysis tallied around 80 million unique TCR beta chains across the 660 or so repertoires, and about 10 million of those chains were shared by two or more donors. To remove PCR and sequencing errors, raw reads were error-corrected and collapsed into unique sequences using a nearest-neighbor algorithm that merged closely related sequences. V, D and J gene segments were assigned by aligning CDR3 sequences to IMGT reference sequences. Each retained sequence needed at least a six-nucleotide match to both a V gene segment and a J gene segment. A rearrangement counted as productive if the CDR3 had no stop codons and remained in frame with V and J, and every other rearrangement counted as non-productive. Following IMGT convention, CDR3 was defined as the stretch from the second conserved V-encoded cysteine to the conserved J-encoded phenylalanine. Sequences without an unambiguous match to a single V gene segment were excluded from the earlier analysis of 500 to 700 of the donors. An earlier analysis of 587 of the donors classified V segments as functional when productive rearrangements were above 56.7% and as segregating when the standard deviation between donors was above 5%. To diagnose cytomegalovirus status from the catalog of TCR beta chain sequences, a statistical classification framework was built. In a later analysis, TCR nucleotide sequences were compared against IMGT/GENE-DB human TR gene sequences so that V and J genes could be assigned. A later analysis assigned CDR3 sequences and most-parsimonious VDJ recombination scenarios with the TCRdist pipeline. In a later analysis, every TCR beta chain was defined by the combination of its CDR3 amino acid sequence and its V-gene family, and reads without a unique V-gene family were dropped. To address suspected cross-contamination and a sequencing artifact, a later analysis removed several hundred highly shared, low-generation-probability nucleotide sequences. In a later analysis, a clonal expansion index was calculated for each public chain from normalized within-repertoire ranks of inferred template counts. In a later analysis, generation probabilities were computed with a VDJ recombination model fitted to out-of-frame rearrangements, and the resulting probabilities were checked against IGoR. A later analysis scored TCR-TCR, TCR-HLA and TCR-CMV co-occurrence with hypergeometric tests, applying a repertoire-size bias correction to TCR pairs. In a later analysis, false discovery rates were estimated by permuting HLA or CMV assignments 20 times. In a later analysis, co-occurring TCRs were grouped with DBSCAN, and TCRdist sequence similarity was added when clustering was performed within HLA-allele-positive subsets. For co-occurrence clustering, repertoires with fewer than 30,000 or more than 120,000 public chains were excluded, along with a handful of repertoires with anomalous nucleotide sharing. This is the immuneACCESS table as TCRdb keeps it, with only in-frame sequences that have V and J called. A part of the clones is gone; compared with another copy, unresolved V genes explain less than half, and the rest is unexplained. V and J calls and clone size are those listed in that table; D and trimming were worked out from the DNA. This sample has around 90,000 clones in its table, and approximately 80% of those were observed once. 3% to 3.5% of the sample is in the top ten clones.

The cohort comprised around 700 healthy bone marrow donors. At the time of sampling, all cohort members were nominally healthy, though unrecorded immune exposures were likely present. The donor was CMV seronegative and belonged to the group of over 350 seronegative cohort members. Every donor gave a peripheral blood sample, and the peripheral blood mononuclear cells from that sample were used for TCR beta sequencing. Genomic DNA was extracted from the blood cell samples with the Qiagen DNeasy Blood Extraction Kit. This clone was found a few times. The antigen it binds to is not known. Nothing much larger sits one base from this clone, and base qualities are not available.

The TCR comes from a woman between 35 and 50 years old in good health and CMV-seronegative. The sample taken for sequencing was PBMCs. Recombination linked TRBV14 to TRBJ2-3; 12 nucleotides in the junction match TRBD1. This receptor carries the CDR3 CASSRGQGAADTQYF. The nucleotide sequence is given as TGTGCCAGCAGCCGGGGACAGGGGGCGGCAGATACGCAGTATTTT.